These 27 T cell receptor beta chains were all obtained from the same sample, sequenced in a study of blood T cell repertoires in COVID-19. TCRdb's table, derived via immunoSEQ multiplex PCR, lists solely in-frame clones and lacks some. Of a few hundred thousand clones detected, about 79% appear once; the ten largest clones hold roughly 1.4%. The material sequenced was peripheral blood. Source of these receptors: a woman aged 40 to 50 who had recovered from COVID-19.

The chain has TRBV2 and TRBJ2-3; 8 bases agree with TRBD2. There are 20 residues in the CDR3. V shed 7 bases and J 0 bases; nucleotides not matched to a gene: 21. Germline V CDR1 and CDR2: SNHLY, FYNNEI. CDR3 bases: TGTGCCAGCACTTACGACCGAAACCGACTAGCGCCTACTAGCACAGATACGCAGTATTTT. Translation gives CASTYDRNRLAPTSTDTQYF.

The CDR3 nucleotides read TGCGCCAGCAGCCAAGTCCTCTCTAGCGGGGGGCGCGGAAAGAGAGAGACCCAGTACTTC. Protein: CASSQVLSSGGRGKRETQYF. The gene calls are TRBV4-3 and TRBJ2-5, with 11 bases lining up with TRBD2. The V and J ends lost 1 base and 4 bases, in that order; junction bases with no gene match: 17. There are 20 residues in the CDR3. Germline V gene sequence: CDR1 LGHNA, CDR2 YSLEER.

The chain uses TRBV20-1 and TRBJ2-4, with D perhaps matching TRBD1 (5 bases). The V end was cut by 7 bases, the J end by 7 bases, with 11 bases between. CDR3 length equals 11 residues. The germline V gene encodes CDR1 DFQATT and CDR2 SNEGSKA (reference sequence). The CDR3 DNA is TGCAGTGTCAGGGTAGGGAACATTCAGTACTTC. Amino acids: CSVRVGNIQYF.

The rearrangement joins TRBV5-1 to TRBJ1-1; D is ambiguous. The CDR3 covers 15 residues. CDR1 is SGHRS, CDR2 YFSETQ, per germline. V shed 6 bases and J shed 1 base, with 16 bases lying between them. This chain's CDR3 is CASTQLLPGNTEAFF. Written as DNA, the CDR3 is TGCGCCAGCACTCAATTACTCCCAGGGAACACTGAAGCTTTCTTT.

The V gene is TRBV7-9, the J gene TRBJ2-3; TRBD2 might be the D (7 bases). CDR3 length equals 16 residues. V lost 7 bases and J lost 2, with 19 bases in between. Germline CDR1 is SEHNR and CDR2 is FQNEAQ (reference sequence). CDR3 nucleotides: TGTGCCAGCATCCTATTACGGGGGGCCACCACAGATACGCAGTATTTT. Its translation: CASILLRGATTDTQYF.

There are a few counts of this clone. The rearrangement links TRBV5-1 to TRBJ1-6; 9 bases match TRBD1. Germline-derived CDR1 and CDR2 are SGHRS and YFSETQ. V was pared by 5 bases and J by 8 bases, with 2 bases of the junction left unmatched. The CDR3 consists of 13 residues. The DNA for the CDR3 is TGCGCCAGCAGGACAGGGGGTTATTCACCCCTCCACTTT. This encodes CASRTGGYSPLHF.

The chain couples TRBV6-6 to TRBJ1-2, with TRBD1 as a possible D gene (6 bases). The CDR3 totals 13 residues. The V gene lost 5 bases and the J gene lost 0 bases, with 7 bases spanning the gap. Germline CDR1 reads MNHNY; CDR2 reads SVGAGI (reference sequence). CDR3 amino acids: CASSRTANYGYTF. The DNA of the CDR3 is TGTGCCAGCAGTAGGACAGCTAACTATGGCTACACCTTC.

This chain connects TRBV11-2 to TRBJ1-3; weak D call: TRBD1 (6 bases). Trimming shortened V by 5 bases and J by 4 bases, and 15 bases separated the two germline ends. CDR3 size: 15 residues. The germline V gene encodes CDR1 SGHAT and CDR2 FQNNGV. The CDR3 sequence is CASSGLGGQGNTIYF. As DNA, the CDR3 is TGTGCCAGCAGCGGACTGGGGGGGCAAGGAAACACCATATATTTT.

The rearrangement uses TRBV28 and TRBJ2-2; 7 bases are shared with TRBD1. The length of the CDR3 is 18 residues. The ends lost 3 bases at V and 2 bases at J; junction bases unmatched: 12. CDR1 is MDHEN and CDR2 is SYDVKM in the germline V gene. The chain's CDR3 is CASSFGGGWDSNTGELFF. DNA of the CDR3: TGTGCCAGCAGTTTCGGTGGAGGCTGGGACAGTAACACCGGGGAGCTGTTTTTT.

The J gene is TRBJ2-1, the V gene TRBV19, with a tentative D call TRBD1 (5 bases). V lost 3 bases, J lost 2 bases, and 11 bases lay in between. CDR3 length: 15 amino acids. Germline CDR1 is LNHDA and CDR2 is SQIVND (reference sequence). The chain's CDR3 is CASSIPGIPYNEQFF. CDR3 DNA: TGTGCCAGTAGTATCCCAGGGATCCCCTACAATGAGCAGTTCTTC. Supplemented by reference TRBV19 and TRBJ2-1, the full variable domain reads DGGITQSPKYLFRKEGQNVTLSCEQNLNHDAMYWYRQDPGQGLRLIYYSQIVNDFQKGDIAEGYSVSREKKESFPLTVTSAQKNPTAFYLCASSIPGIPYNEQFFGPGTRLTVL.

The J gene is TRBJ1-4, the V gene TRBV28, with D possibly TRBD1 on 5 matching bases. Trimming took 3 bases from V and 12 from J, leaving 20 bases between them. The CDR3 covers 15 residues. From germline, CDR1 is MDHEN and CDR2 SYDVKM. In DNA, the CDR3 is TGTGCCAGCAGTTTGGGGGGTACCTTTGGTTTGGAACTGTTTTTT. This translates into CASSLGGTFGLELFF.

A remark on this clone: Relative to the germline gene, one junction end is altered; a read error may explain this. The chain links TRBV19 to TRBJ2-1; TRBD2 matches 10 bases. CDR1 and CDR2 (germline): LNHDA, SQIVND (reference sequence). The CDR3 extends over 18 amino acids. CDR3 coding DNA: TGTGCCAGTAGTTTAGAAAGCGGGGGGGCGGGCTCCTACAATGAGCAGTTCTTC. Its protein product is CASSLESGGAGSYNEQFF. The full variable domain, rest sourced from reference TRBV19 and TRBJ2-1, is DGGITQSPKYLFRKEGQNVTLSCEQNLNHDAMYWYRQDPGQGLRLIYYSQIVNDFQKGDIAEGYSVSREKKESFPLTVTSAQKNPTAFYLCASSLESGGAGSYNEQFFGPGTRLTVL.

This chain joins TRBV6-6 and TRBJ1-5; possibly TRBD1 for D (5 bases). Germline CDR1 MNHNY, CDR2 SVGAGI (reference sequence). The CDR3 covers 14 residues. V was clipped by 9 bases and J by 6 bases, with 18 bases between them. Written as DNA, the CDR3 is TGTGCCAGTCAACGGGGGATTGGGATTCAGCCCCAGCATTTT. It specifies CASQRGIGIQPQHF.

J is TRBJ2-5 and V is TRBV2, with TRBD2 identical over 9 bases. CDR3 length equals 14 residues. CDR1 and CDR2 from the germline V gene are SNHLY and FYNNEI. Losses at the gene ends were 6 bases for V and 5 bases for J; bases not matched to a gene: 7. DNA of the CDR3: TGTGCCAGCAGGCTAGCGGGGAAGAGGGAGACCCAGTACTTC. Its protein product is CASRLAGKRETQYF. The variable domain in full, with the rest retrieved from reference TRBV2 and TRBJ2-5, is EPEVTQTPSHQVTQMGQEVILRCVPISNHLYFYWYRQILGQKVEFLVSFYNNEISEKSEIFDDQFSVERPDGSNFTLKIRSTKLEDSAMYFCASRLAGKRETQYFGPGTRLLVL.

This clone was observed a handful of times. The gene calls are TRBV2 and TRBJ2-5; TRBD2 matches 7 bases. The CDR3 has 15 residues. Per the germline V gene, CDR1 is SNHLY and CDR2 is FYNNEI. Losses at the gene ends were 4 bases for V and 2 bases for J; bases not matched to a gene: 7. CDR3 sequence: CASSGVAGQQETQYF. DNA for the CDR3: TGTGCCAGCAGTGGGGTAGCGGGTCAGCAAGAGACCCAGTACTTC.

The rearrangement links TRBV24-1 to TRBJ2-1; 8 bases fit TRBD1. The CDR3 totals 12 residues. CDR1 and CDR2 from the germline V gene are KGHDR and SFDVKD. Trimming removed 5 bases from V and 9 bases from J; junction bases left unmatched: 2. In nucleotides, the CDR3 is TGTGCCACCAGTGCAGGGGGCTCTGAGCAGTTCTTC. This encodes CATSAGGSEQFF.

The chain links TRBV5-8 to TRBJ2-1; 8 bases align to TRBD1. The ends lost 5 bases at V and 4 bases at J; junction bases unmatched: 11. The CDR3 sequence is 16 residues long. Germline V gene data show CDR1 as SGHTS and CDR2 as YDEGEE. In DNA, the CDR3 is TGTGCCAGCAGTGATTGGTTTGGACAGGGTTACAATGAGCAGTTCTTC. Translated, it gives CASSDWFGQGYNEQFF.

This clone was detected only once. The CDR3 DNA reads TGTGCCAGCAGCCCAAAGGGGCCAACAACTAATGAAAAACTGTTTTTT. This sequence encodes CASSPKGPTTNEKLFF. The chain is built from TRBV21-1 and TRBJ1-4; the table's D call, TRBD1, was not checked against the DNA. TRBV21-1 is deemed a pseudogene. The CDR3 totals 16 residues.

V is TRBV14 and J is TRBJ2-1; 8 bases are shared with TRBD2. Germline V gene sequence: CDR1 SGHDN, CDR2 FVKESK. Losses at the gene ends were 1 base for V and 2 bases for J; bases not matched to a gene: 10. The CDR3 is 18 residues long. CDR3 loop: CASSQGRRFGGAYNEQFF. Here the CDR3 DNA reads TGTGCCAGCAGCCAAGGAAGGAGGTTCGGGGGGGCCTACAATGAGCAGTTCTTC.

The chain recombines TRBV11-2 with TRBJ1-1, with 8 bases lining up with TRBD1. The V and J ends lost 5 bases and 5 bases, in that order; junction bases with no gene match: 10. Germline V CDR1 and CDR2: SGHAT, FQNNGV. The CDR3 loop spans 15 amino acids. This CDR3 reads CASSTWTGRDTEAFF. The DNA of the CDR3 is TGTGCCAGCAGCACCTGGACAGGGAGGGATACTGAAGCTTTCTTT.

The chain is built from TRBV7-9 and TRBJ1-5, with 7 bases that match TRBD1. Germline lookup yields CDR1 SEHNR and CDR2 FQNEAQ (reference sequence). The CDR3 has 15 amino acids. With V trimmed by 5 bases and J by 2 bases, 6 bases remained unmatched. CDR3 residues: CASSPGQSGNQPQHF. As DNA, the CDR3 is TGTGCCAGCAGCCCGGGACAGTCGGGCAATCAGCCCCAGCATTTT.

The CDR3 region is CASSQVRAGGTDTQYF. DNA of the CDR3: TGCGCCAGCAGCCAAGTTAGAGCGGGGGGGACAGATACGCAGTATTTT. The chain recombines TRBV4-3 with TRBJ2-3; 10 bases agree with TRBD2. J lost 3 bases, V lost 1 base, and 4 bases had no gene match. Germline values: CDR1 LGHNA, CDR2 YSLEER. This CDR3 contains 16 residues.

V usage is TRBV4-3 and J usage is TRBJ2-2, with D possibly matching TRBD1 (5 bases). Germline-derived CDR1 and CDR2 are LGHNA and YSLEER. Trimming removed 2 bases from V and 1 base from J, with 8 bases in between. The CDR3 has 15 residues. In nucleotides, the CDR3 is TGCGCCAGCAGCCAATATACAGGGAACACCGGGGAGCTGTTTTTT. As protein: CASSQYTGNTGELFF.

This chain uses TRBV27 with TRBJ1-1; D may be TRBD1 (5 bases). Deletions cut 2 bases from V and 8 bases from J, with 12 bases between. Germline V gives CDR1 MNHEY, CDR2 SMNVEV (reference sequence). The CDR3 is 13 residues long. Written as DNA, the CDR3 is TGTGCCAGCAGTTTAACAGGCAACTACGAAGCTTTCTTT. This translates into CASSLTGNYEAFF.

The chain employs TRBV2 and TRBJ2-5; no clear D gene. Germline V lookup: CDR1 SNHLY, CDR2 FYNNEI. Trimming removed 6 bases from V and 1 base from J, with 6 bases in between. CDR3 size: 12 residues. The CDR3 reads CASRRFQETQYF. The DNA of the CDR3 is TGTGCCAGCAGGAGATTCCAAGAGACCCAGTACTTC.

This chain joins TRBV2 and TRBJ1-1, with D hard to call. Germline lookup yields CDR1 SNHLY and CDR2 FYNNEI. The CDR3 runs 15 residues. With 3 bases removed from V and 7 bases from J, the gap between germline ends came to 18 bases. The CDR3 loop is CASSDPNREIHEAFF. The CDR3 DNA is TGTGCCAGCAGTGATCCCAATCGGGAGATTCATGAAGCTTTCTTT.

The CDR3: CASSFRGGNTEAFF. The CDR3 DNA is TGTGCCAGCAGCTTTAGGGGGGGTAACACTGAAGCTTTCTTT. The chain joins TRBV7-6 to TRBJ1-1, with D possibly matching TRBD1 (6 bases). Between the trimmed V and J ends, which lost 3 bases and 2 bases, there was a span of 10 bases. The CDR3 covers 14 residues. The germline V gene encodes CDR1 SGHVS and CDR2 FNYEAQ.